The 23 T cell receptor beta chains in this list originate from one sample, sequenced in a study of Ad26.COV2.S vaccination and SARS-CoV-2 variants. Sample treatment: about 20 received Ad26.COV2.S at low or high dose, single or two shots; 5 received placebo; per-sample allocation not given. Day 63 after the first vaccine or placebo injection was the time point for sampling. The data were produced by immunoSEQ multiplex PCR, yet TCRdb's version contains in-frame clones alone and is incomplete. The sample includes approximately 410,000 clones, roughly 90% of them seen just once. The sample in question was peripheral blood, obtained in a trial of Ad26.COV2.S vaccine versus placebo. Receptor source: a person aged 18-60 years who received the Ad26.COV2.S COVID-19 vaccine or a placebo.

The rearrangement links TRBV29-1 to TRBJ2-7; 8 bases agree with TRBD1. The CDR3 contains 15 residues. J was trimmed by 4 bases and V by 0 bases; bases with no gene match: 8. Germline V CDR1 and CDR2: SQVTM, ANQGSEA. As DNA, the CDR3 is TGCAGCGTTGAAGAGGAGGGGACAGGCCCTTACGAGCAGTACTTC. It encodes CSVEEEGTGPYEQYF.

CDR3 residues: CASSLFSVGTEAFF. CDR3 nucleotide sequence: TGTGCCAGCAGTTTATTTTCAGTAGGGACTGAAGCTTTCTTT. J is TRBJ1-1 and V is TRBV28; no reliable D call. The CDR3 sequence is 14 residues long. CDR1 is MDHEN and CDR2 is SYDVKM in the germline V gene. V was pared by 1 base and J by 5 bases, with 11 bases between.

The J gene is TRBJ1-2, the V gene TRBV28; 9 bases line up with TRBD1. This CDR3 spans 14 amino acids. Germline assignment: CDR1 MDHEN and CDR2 SYDVKM. The junction had 3 bases not matched to a gene; V was cut back by 5 bases and J by 2 bases. CDR3 sequence (DNA): TGTGCCAGCAGTCCGGGACAGGGCAACTATGGCTACACCTTC. Its translation is CASSPGQGNYGYTF.

The chain combines TRBV2 with TRBJ1-5; 8 bases agree with TRBD1. The V gene's germline CDR1 is SNHLY and CDR2 FYNNEI. The V segment lost 7 bases and the J segment 6 bases; nucleotides outside the gene matches: 8. The length of the CDR3 is 14 residues. CDR3 loop: CASNPQGVSQPQHF. The CDR3 DNA reads as TGTGCCAGCAATCCACAGGGGGTCAGTCAGCCCCAGCATTTT.

The J gene is TRBJ1-1, the V gene TRBV7-9; 8 bases line up with TRBD1. Germline assignment: CDR1 SEHNR and CDR2 FQNEAQ (reference sequence). The CDR3 spans 16 residues. The V and J ends lost 11 bases and 0 bases, in that order; junction bases with no gene match: 14. For the CDR3, the DNA is TGTGCCGTTGCTCAAGGGACAGGCACAATGAACACTGAAGCTTTCTTT. Translating it yields CAVAQGTGTMNTEAFF.

The V gene is TRBV4-3, the J gene TRBJ1-2, with D unclear. CDR3 length equals 16 residues. Germline V gives CDR1 LGHNA, CDR2 YSLEER. Trimming pared 0 bases from V and 2 bases from J, leaving 13 bases between. The CDR3 is CASSQDSQFGNYGYTF. DNA of the CDR3: TGCGCCAGCAGCCAAGATTCTCAGTTTGGAAACTATGGCTACACCTTC.

The chain links TRBV3-1 (or the pseudogene TRBV3-2) to TRBJ1-6, with D tentatively TRBD1 (6 bases). The V gene lost 6 bases and the J gene lost 0 bases, with 18 bases spanning the gap. The CDR3 consists of 18 residues. Germline V CDR1 and CDR2: LGHDT, YNNKEL (reference sequence). CDR3 coding DNA: TGTGCCAGCAGAGAGGGGGAGCTATCGAGCTCCTATAATTCACCCCTCCACTTT. It yields the protein CASREGELSSSYNSPLHF.

The rearrangement uses TRBV9 and TRBJ1-2; TRBD1 matches at 7 bases. Per the germline V gene, CDR1 is SGDLS and CDR2 is YYNGEE. Trimming cost V 9 bases and J 4 bases; bases outside gene matches: 27. This CDR3 spans 19 amino acids. The CDR3 is CATYRDMWYRGRGIYGYTF. The CDR3 DNA is TGTGCCACCTACCGGGACATGTGGTACAGGGGCCGCGGAATCTATGGCTACACCTTC.

The genes are TRBV2 and TRBJ2-5, with a possible D match to TRBD2 (5 bases). Germline V gene lookup returns CDR1 SNHLY and CDR2 FYNNEI. Trimming removed 4 bases at V and 5 bases at J, with 17 bases between. This CDR3 has 15 amino acids. For the CDR3, the DNA is TGTGCCAGCAGTGTAGTTCGGGGAAGGTCGGAGACCCAGTACTTC. Translated: CASSVVRGRSETQYF.

The chain joins TRBV7-2 to TRBJ2-7; TRBD2 agrees at 10 bases. This CDR3 has 15 residues. V lost 5 bases to trimming and J lost 3 bases; unmatched junction nucleotides: 7. Germline V gene data show CDR1 as SGHTA and CDR2 as FQGNSA. The CDR3 nucleotides are TGTGCCAGCAGCCCCAGTAGCGGGGGGCTCTACGAGCAGTACTTC. It codes for CASSPSSGGLYEQYF.

Only a few counts were recorded for this clone. The chain has TRBV29-1 and TRBJ2-7, with 8 nucleotides matching TRBD1. V lost 6 bases, J lost 7 bases, and 8 bases stayed unmatched. CDR3 size: 12 residues. In germline, CDR1 is SQVTM, CDR2 ANQGSEA. The CDR3 loop is CSVKDRVGEQYF. As DNA, the CDR3 is TGCAGCGTCAAGGACAGGGTTGGGGAGCAGTACTTC.

The rearrangement joins TRBV5-4 to TRBJ2-3; TRBD2 matches at 13 bases. Looked up from germline, CDR1 is SGHNT and CDR2 is YYREEE (reference sequence). This CDR3 contains 16 residues. V lost 4 bases, J lost 6 bases, and 8 bases stayed unmatched. The DNA for the CDR3 is TGTGCCAGCAGCCCGGGGGGACTAGCGGGGCCCGATACGCAGTATTTT. Translated: CASSPGGLAGPDTQYF.

The gene calls are TRBV3-1 (or the pseudogene TRBV3-2) and TRBJ2-5, with a weak D call TRBD2 (6 bases). In germline, CDR1 is LGHDT, CDR2 YNNKEL (reference sequence). This CDR3 contains 18 residues. V dropped 4 bases and J dropped 4 bases, with 25 bases sitting between them. DNA of the CDR3: TGTGCCAGCAGCCCCGGGACTGGGGATTTCATGGTAGGAGAGACCCAGTACTTC. It yields the protein CASSPGTGDFMVGETQYF.

The chain carries TRBV7-2 and TRBJ2-7, with D perhaps TRBD2 (6 bases). V dropped 8 bases and J dropped 4 bases, with 15 bases sitting between them. The CDR3 consists of 13 residues. Looked up from germline, CDR1 is SGHTA and CDR2 is FQGNSA. The CDR3 nucleotides are TGTGCCAGCGGGTATCCTAGCGTTTACGAGCAGTACTTC. Its protein product is CASGYPSVYEQYF.

The DNA of the CDR3 is TGTGCCAGCAGCCTACGACTAGCGGGGGATGTCGCGAACACCGGGGAGCTGTTTTTT. Encoded protein: CASSLRLAGDVANTGELFF. The chain recombines TRBV11-2 with TRBJ2-2; 12 bases fit TRBD2. The junction had 10 bases not matched to a gene; V was cut back by 5 bases and J by 0 bases. This CDR3 contains 19 residues. Germline lookup yields CDR1 SGHAT and CDR2 FQNNGV.

V is TRBV7-2 and J is TRBJ2-3; D is unclear. Germline V gene data show CDR1 as SGHTA and CDR2 as FQGNSA. This CDR3 has 13 amino acids. Trimming removed 8 bases from V and 2 bases from J, with 11 bases in between. CDR3 sequence (DNA): TGTGCCAGCGGGCGTGGACCCACAGATACGCAGTATTTT. It encodes CASGRGPTDTQYF. Full variable domain (outside the CDR3, taken from reference TRBV7-2 and TRBJ2-3): GAGVSQSPSNKVTEKGKDVELRCDPISGHTALYWYRQSLGQGLEFLIYFQGNSAPDKSGLPSDRFSAERTGGSVSTLTIQRTQQEDSAVYLCASGRGPTDTQYFGPGTRLTVL.

This sequence joins TRBV5-1 and TRBJ1-5; 9 bases align to TRBD1. Germline values: CDR1 SGHRS, CDR2 YFSETQ. The V segment lost 4 bases and the J segment 6 bases; nucleotides outside the gene matches: 5. The CDR3 covers 14 residues. CDR3 sequence (DNA): TGCGCCAGCAGCCTTACAGGGGGCGTTCAGCCCCAGCATTTT. Translating gives CASSLTGGVQPQHF.

The chain couples TRBV6-2 or TRBV6-3 to TRBJ2-7; a possible D gene is TRBD1 (5 bases). Germline V gives CDR1 MNHEY, CDR2 SVGEGT. Trimming shortened V by 5 bases and J by 3 bases, and 8 bases separated the two germline ends. This CDR3 is built from 12 residues. The CDR3 loop is CASSKQDYEQYF. The CDR3 DNA reads TGTGCCAGCAGTAAACAGGACTACGAGCAGTACTTC.

The V call is TRBV7-6, the J call TRBJ1-6; D is undetermined. The CDR3 contains 12 residues. CDR1 is SGHVS and CDR2 is FNYEAQ in the germline V gene. The ends were cut back, 2 bases at V and 7 bases at J, with 3 bases in the middle. CDR3 sequence: CASSLQNSPLHF. DNA for the CDR3: TGTGCCAGCAGCTTACAGAATTCACCCCTCCACTTT.

The chain joins TRBV7-8 to TRBJ2-7; D not resolved. The CDR3 has 18 amino acids. From germline, CDR1 is SGHVS and CDR2 FQNEAQ. V was clipped by 1 base and J by 4 bases, with 23 bases between them. Written as DNA, the CDR3 is TGTGCCAGCAGCTTAGGGCCCAGAGTGCACAGCTTGCTGTACGAGCAGTACTTC. It encodes CASSLGPRVHSLLYEQYF.

This clone has just a few counts. This chain uses TRBV7-8 with TRBJ2-1; D is possibly TRBD1 (6 bases). Trimming cost V 1 base and J 9 bases, with 10 bases left between them. In germline, CDR1 is SGHVS, CDR2 FQNEAQ. The CDR3 extends over 13 amino acids. CDR3 sequence (DNA): TGTGCCAGCAGCTTAGACAGGGTGTCTGAGCAGTTCTTC. Protein sequence: CASSLDRVSEQFF.

This chain links TRBV29-1 with TRBJ2-1, with D maybe TRBD1 (6 bases). The CDR3 sequence is 14 residues long. Trimming took 7 bases from V and 3 from J, leaving 16 bases between them. CDR1 is SQVTM and CDR2 is ANQGSEA in the germline V gene. DNA of the CDR3: TGCAGCGCGGGCTCCGTGACAGGCTACAATGAGCAGTTCTTC. Residues: CSAGSVTGYNEQFF.

This rearrangement joins TRBV6-6 to TRBJ2-7; D remains unclear. The germline V gene encodes CDR1 MNHNY and CDR2 SVGAGI (reference sequence). The germline V and J ends were trimmed by 5 bases and 0 bases, with 5 bases remaining between them. The CDR3 loop spans 12 amino acids. In DNA, the CDR3 is TGTGCCAGCAGTCAGGACTCCTACGAGCAGTACTTC. Translated: CASSQDSYEQYF.